This T cell receptor (beta chain) appears in the sequencing data of a study of blood T cell repertoires in COVID-19. The CDR3 runs to 15 residues. V dropped 4 bases and J dropped 4 bases, with 16 bases sitting between them. Germline-derived CDR1 and CDR2 are SGHDN and FVKESK. Only in-frame clones appear in the TCRdb table, and some are missing; sequencing was by immunoSEQ multiplex PCR. This sample has about 60,000 clones, with roughly 80% found just once. This sequence joins TRBV14 and TRBJ1-2, with D uncertain. The TCR originated in a man in his fifties or sixties with COVID-19, enrolled during active disease. Sequenced input: peripheral blood. CDR3 DNA sequence: TGTGCCAGCAGCCCAGAACACGGCAGGTCCTATGGCTACACCTTC. Protein sequence: CASSPEHGRSYGYTF.